The entry below describes one T cell receptor (beta chain). In the study's own analysis: Amplification of reference gene primers was used by the study to estimate nucleated cell counts. Method: immunoSEQ multiplex PCR; TCRdb's copy keeps in-frame clones and lacks some. The D gene and trimming were derived from the DNA, and the V and J assignments and clone size from that table. The sample consists of tens of thousands of clones, 88% of them appearing once. The sample comes from a study of blood T cell repertoires in COVID-19. About the research overall: Samples representing acute and convalescent COVID-19 were sourced from the United States, Italy and Spain. The analysed material was cDNA or gDNA that came from T cells, B-cell-depleted T cells, or PBMCs.

Deletions cut 1 base from V and 4 bases from J, with 14 bases between. CDR3 length equals 15 residues. The V gene's germline CDR1 is MGHRA and CDR2 YSYEKL. The sequence was collected from a human donor in a cohort sampled during active COVID-19. The chain has TRBV4-1 and TRBJ2-7; tentatively, D is TRBD2 (6 bases). Sequencing was done on a sample of peripheral blood. The CDR3 DNA reads as TGCGCCAGCAGCCAAGTAGTAGGGAGCGGGTACGAGCAGTACTTC. Protein sequence: CASSQVVGSGYEQYF.